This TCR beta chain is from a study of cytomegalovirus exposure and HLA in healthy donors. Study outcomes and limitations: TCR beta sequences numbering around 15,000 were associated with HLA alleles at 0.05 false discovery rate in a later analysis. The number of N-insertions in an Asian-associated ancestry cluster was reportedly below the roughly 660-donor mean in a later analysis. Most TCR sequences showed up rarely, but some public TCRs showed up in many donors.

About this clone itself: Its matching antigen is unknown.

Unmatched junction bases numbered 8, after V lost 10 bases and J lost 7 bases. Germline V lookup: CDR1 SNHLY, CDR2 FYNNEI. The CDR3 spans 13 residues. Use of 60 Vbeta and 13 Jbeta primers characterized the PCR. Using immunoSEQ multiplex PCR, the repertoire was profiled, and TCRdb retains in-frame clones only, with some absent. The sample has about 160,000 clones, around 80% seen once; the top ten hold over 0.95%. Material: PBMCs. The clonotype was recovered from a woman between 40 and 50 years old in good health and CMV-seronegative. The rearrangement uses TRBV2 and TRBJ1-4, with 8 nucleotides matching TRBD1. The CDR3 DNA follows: TGTGCCAATGTCAGGGGGCTCGGTGAAAAACTGTTTTTT. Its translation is CANVRGLGEKLFF.